This TCR beta chain was sequenced in a study of early T cells in non-severe SARS-CoV-2 infection. Study outcomes and limitations: Anti-spike CD8 specificities were favored by VDJdb matching, whose results missed private and CD4 specificities.

TCRdb called the 5' RACE reads again in MiXCR, with one record for every CDR3 protein. The table includes under 75,000 distinct CDR3 sequences, over 9.5% detected once. This clonotype has a count of ten or more. Its matching antigen is unknown. CDR3 length equals 13 residues. Trimming stripped 0 bases from V and 8 bases from J, with 13 bases between. Germline loops: CDR1 SQVTM, CDR2 ANQGSEA. Sequenced input: whole blood. The chain has TRBV29-1 and TRBJ1-2; D perhaps matches TRBD1 (6 bases). The clonotype originates from an adult who was a healthcare worker with PCR-confirmed SARS-CoV-2 infection or an uninfected control (not recorded which). CDR3 region: CSVEDLGRGGYTF. CDR3 coding DNA: TGCAGCGTTGAAGACCTGGGCAGGGGAGGCTACACCTTC.